These 23 T cell receptor beta chains originate from one sample sequenced in a study of Ad26.COV2.S vaccination and SARS-CoV-2 variants (dated by TCRdb to the early 2020s). The label giving this sample's treatment or condition can be read as: around 19 received Ad26.COV2.S at low or high dose, single or two shots; about 5 received placebo; per-sample allocation not given. For vaccine and placebo recipients, repertoires were sequenced using samples collected on day 63 after the first injection. Libraries were built with the immunoSEQ multiplex PCR assay. Entries here come from immuneACCESS through TCRdb and include only in-frame sequences with V and J called. Some clones fail to appear in such tables; in the studies checked, an unresolved V gene covers under half of the shortfall, and the cause of the remainder is unknown. Counted in this sample were roughly 700,000 clones; roughly 90% of them appeared once. Around 1.5% of the sample lies in the top ten.

This specimen consisted of peripheral blood, obtained in a trial of Ad26.COV2.S vaccine versus placebo. These receptor sequences come from a person between 18 and 59 years old who received the Ad26.COV2.S COVID-19 vaccine or a placebo.

The sample holds a few counts of this clone. This rearrangement joins TRBV19 to TRBJ1-2; D is possibly TRBD1 (5 bases). CDR3 length equals 16 residues. Germline CDR1 LNHDA, CDR2 SQIVND (reference sequence). V lost 5 bases to trimming and J lost 4 bases, with 20 bases between them. The CDR3 DNA reads as TGTGCCAGTAGTCCGGGGACGGATCGTGTTCTCTATGGCTACACCTTC. This translates into CASSPGTDRVLYGYTF.

V gene TRBV9 combines with J gene TRBJ2-3; D possibly uses TRBD1 or TRBD2 (5 bases each). This CDR3 has 15 amino acids. V lost 5 bases, J lost 2 bases, and 15 bases lay in between. The germline CDR1 and CDR2 sequences are SGDLS and YYNGEE. CDR3 DNA sequence: TGTGCCAGCAGGTGGAGTCTGGGGGACACAGATACGCAGTATTTT. It translates to CASRWSLGDTDTQYF.

This clone was observed once. The chain employs TRBV3-1 (or the pseudogene TRBV3-2) and TRBJ2-5; no definite D call. The germline V gene has CDR1 LGHDT and CDR2 YNNKEL (reference sequence). V lost 4 bases, J lost 1 base, and 10 bases lay in between. This CDR3 is built from 14 residues. The CDR3 protein is CASSPRDFQETQYF. CDR3 DNA: TGTGCCAGCAGCCCCCGCGACTTCCAAGAGACCCAGTACTTC.

In this sample, this clone turned up once. The V gene is TRBV5-4, the J gene TRBJ2-5; possible D gene TRBD2, 5 bases. The germline V gene encodes CDR1 SGHNT and CDR2 YYREEE (reference sequence). Trimming stripped 0 bases from V and 7 bases from J, with 19 bases between. The CDR3 sequence is 16 residues long. In DNA, the CDR3 is TGTGCCAGCAGCTTGGCGGACCGGATGCCTCGGGGGACCCAGTACTTC. Translating gives CASSLADRMPRGTQYF.

As DNA, the CDR3 is TGTGCCAGCTCACCAACGGCAGGGGTAGGAAACACCATATATTTT. Protein sequence: CASSPTAGVGNTIYF. The chain joins TRBV18 to TRBJ1-3; possible D gene TRBD1, 6 bases. Germline V gene data show CDR1 as KGHSH and CDR2 as LQKENI. The germline V and J ends were trimmed by 2 bases and 4 bases, with 12 bases remaining between them. There are 15 residues in the CDR3.

The chain has TRBV29-1 and TRBJ2-3; D is possibly TRBD2 (5 bases). The CDR3 sequence is 14 residues long. V was clipped by 4 bases and J by 2 bases, with 13 bases between them. CDR1 and CDR2 from the germline V gene are SQVTM and ANQGSEA. CDR3 sequence: CSVGDYVSTDTQYF. CDR3 sequence (DNA): TGCAGCGTTGGCGACTACGTCTCCACAGATACGCAGTATTTT.

The chain links TRBV5-8 to TRBJ2-7, with a possible D match to TRBD1 (5 bases). Between the trimmed V and J ends, which lost 4 bases and 2 bases, there was a span of 16 bases. CDR3 length: 15 residues. Germline loops: CDR1 SGHTS, CDR2 YDEGEE. The CDR3 here is CASSRNWQGTYEQYF. DNA of the CDR3: TGTGCCAGCAGCCGTAACTGGCAGGGAACCTACGAGCAGTACTTC.

The V and J genes are TRBV2 and TRBJ2-2; TRBD2 might be the D (6 bases). CDR3 length: 16 amino acids. Trimming shortened V by 0 bases and J by 3 bases, and 11 bases separated the two germline ends. Germline V CDR1 and CDR2: SNHLY, FYNNEI. The CDR3 loop is CASSEAEGTYTGELFF. Here the CDR3 DNA reads TGTGCCAGCAGTGAAGCGGAGGGGACCTACACCGGGGAGCTGTTTTTT.

This sequence joins TRBV5-4 and TRBJ2-7, with 12 bases lining up with TRBD2. Germline trimming cut 4 bases from V and 0 bases from J; bases unmatched to any gene: 11. Germline assignment: CDR1 SGHNT and CDR2 YYREEE (reference sequence). The length of the CDR3 is 18 residues. The CDR3 DNA reads as TGTGCCAGCAGCCCTGGGACTAGCGGGCGGGTGAGCTCCTACGAGCAGTACTTC. Translation gives CASSPGTSGRVSSYEQYF.

The chain carries TRBV10-3 and TRBJ2-1, with 11 bases identical to TRBD2. Per the germline V gene, CDR1 is ENHRY and CDR2 is SYGVKD. V was pared by 0 bases and J by 9 bases, with 7 bases of the junction left unmatched. The CDR3 extends over 16 amino acids. DNA of the CDR3: TGTGCCATCAGTGAGTCGCCTAGCGGGAGGCGAGGTGAGCAGTTCTTC. Residues: CAISESPSGRRGEQFF.

This clone was observed a few times. This chain connects TRBV6-6 to TRBJ1-1; perhaps TRBD1 as D (5 bases). Germline CDR1 is MNHNY and CDR2 is SVGAGI (reference sequence). Trimming took off 5 bases at V and 0 bases at J, with 7 bases between the two ends. CDR3 length equals 13 residues. This CDR3 reads CASSMTVNTEAFF. Here the CDR3 DNA reads TGTGCCAGCAGTATGACAGTGAACACTGAAGCTTTCTTT.

This clone came up once. This chain links TRBV7-2 with TRBJ2-1, with D perhaps matching TRBD2 (5 bases). V lost 4 bases and J lost 7, with 11 bases in between. The CDR3 spans 13 residues. CDR1 is SGHTA, CDR2 FQGNSA, per germline. The CDR3 protein is CASSYGPGNEQFF. The CDR3 region has the DNA TGTGCCAGCAGCTATGGCCCGGGGAATGAGCAGTTCTTC.

The chain uses TRBV18 and TRBJ1-1, with D uncertain. The CDR3 has 14 amino acids. In germline, CDR1 is KGHSH, CDR2 LQKENI. V was shortened by 5 bases and J by 1 base, with 11 bases between the two germline ends. CDR3 in DNA: TGTGCCAGCTCATGGGGATACCCGAACACTGAAGCTTTCTTT. Residues: CASSWGYPNTEAFF.

The J gene is TRBJ2-3, the V gene TRBV5-1; D is perhaps TRBD2 (5 bases). The CDR3 has 14 residues. The V gene lost 0 bases and the J gene lost 2 bases, with 7 bases spanning the gap. The germline V gene has CDR1 SGHRS and CDR2 YFSETQ. As DNA, the CDR3 is TGCGCCAGCAGCTTGGGGGGAGCCACAGATACGCAGTATTTT. Its protein product is CASSLGGATDTQYF.

In its sample, this clone was seen many times. The chain employs TRBV9 and TRBJ2-2; D unclear. The germline V gene has CDR1 SGDLS and CDR2 YYNGEE. V lost 0 bases to trimming and J lost 0 bases, with 12 bases between them. The CDR3 loop spans 17 amino acids. The DNA for the CDR3 is TGTGCCAGCAGCGTAGCCAGTCATAATGCGAACACCGGGGAGCTGTTTTTT. Amino acid sequence: CASSVASHNANTGELFF.

The chain links TRBV19 to TRBJ2-5; the match to TRBD2 covers 12 bases. The junction had 5 bases not matched to a gene; V was cut back by 4 bases and J by 5 bases. Germline CDR1 LNHDA, CDR2 SQIVND (reference sequence). The CDR3 consists of 15 residues. This chain's CDR3 is CASSTLAGGPETQYF. In DNA form, the CDR3 reads TGTGCCAGTAGTACCCTAGCGGGAGGGCCGGAGACCCAGTACTTC. Together with reference TRBV19 and TRBJ2-5, the CDR3 gives the full variable domain: DGGITQSPKYLFRKEGQNVTLSCEQNLNHDAMYWYRQDPGQGLRLIYYSQIVNDFQKGDIAEGYSVSREKKESFPLTVTSAQKNPTAFYLCASSTLAGGPETQYFGPGTRLLVL.

The J gene is TRBJ2-7, the V gene TRBV3-1 (or the pseudogene TRBV3-2); 7 bases agree with TRBD2. Germline V lookup: CDR1 LGHDT, CDR2 YNNKEL (reference sequence). The junction had 6 bases not matched to a gene; V was cut back by 1 base and J by 0 bases. The CDR3 extends over 16 amino acids. The CDR3 protein is CASSQGIGGSSYEQYF. CDR3 bases: TGTGCCAGCAGCCAAGGGATCGGGGGGAGCTCCTACGAGCAGTACTTC.

The genes are TRBV19 and TRBJ1-1, with 7 nucleotides matching TRBD1. The V and J ends lost 5 bases and 6 bases, in that order; junction bases with no gene match: 12. The CDR3 has 15 amino acids. CDR1 is LNHDA and CDR2 is SQIVND in the germline V gene (reference sequence). The CDR3 spells CASSLIRDRDPEAFF. DNA for the CDR3: TGTGCCAGTAGTTTAATCCGCGACAGGGACCCTGAAGCTTTCTTT.

The chain uses TRBV20-1 and TRBJ2-5; D ambiguous. The CDR3 sequence is 10 residues long. Trimming stripped 3 bases from V and 5 bases from J, with 4 bases between. Germline V gene lookup returns CDR1 DFQATT and CDR2 SNEGSKA (reference sequence). CDR3 nucleotides: TGCAGTGCTAGTATCGAGACCCAGTACTTC. Translating it yields CSASIETQYF.

The V and J genes are TRBV6-5 and TRBJ2-5, with D perhaps matching TRBD2 (5 bases). This CDR3 has 15 amino acids. From germline, CDR1 is MNHEY and CDR2 SVGAGI. The V gene lost 10 bases and the J gene lost 6 bases, with 24 bases spanning the gap. Written as DNA, the CDR3 is TGTGCCACCGGAGAAGAGGGAGCACTCAGAAAGACCCAGTACTTC. Translation gives CATGEEGALRKTQYF.

The chain carries TRBV5-4 and TRBJ2-5; no reliable D call. V gave up 2 bases and J gave up 2 bases, with 7 bases separating them. The CDR3 extends over 13 amino acids. Germline V lookup: CDR1 SGHNT, CDR2 YYREEE (reference sequence). DNA of the CDR3: TGTGCCAGCAGCTTTAAGGTACAAGAGACCCAGTACTTC. It is translated as CASSFKVQETQYF.

V gene TRBV20-1 combines with J gene TRBJ1-1; a possible D gene is TRBD1 (6 bases). The CDR3 loop spans 11 amino acids. Trimming cost V 5 bases and J 4 bases, with 8 bases left between them. Germline V gene sequence: CDR1 DFQATT, CDR2 SNEGSKA (reference sequence). The CDR3 DNA is TGCAGTGCTCGACAGGCCACTGAAGCTTTCTTT. Protein product: CSARQATEAFF.

About this clone: Other DNA sequences in the same sample also yield this CDR3. This chain uses TRBV5-1 with TRBJ1-2; D call uncertain. The CDR3 spans 13 residues. CDR1 and CDR2 (germline): SGHRS, YFSETQ. V lost 4 bases and J 3 bases, leaving 10 bases between the germline ends. The CDR3 sequence: CASSPDGDYGYTF. The CDR3 DNA reads TGCGCCAGCAGCCCGGACGGTGACTATGGCTACACCTTC.